Below, 25 T cell receptor beta chains from the same sample are listed, as sequenced in a study of human T cells and chemical hapten exposure (dated by TCRdb to the early 2020s). Library preparation used RACE. TCRdb shows the sequencer as NextSeq 500. Through fastp at Q25 and MiXCR, TCRdb rebuilt clones from the public reads, retaining in-frame beta chains. Under each unique CDR3 protein, matching rows form one entry showing the most common genes and DNA. Counted in this sample were 90,000 to 140,000 distinct CDR3 sequences; 34% of them appeared once. The ten biggest clones cover about 2.7% of the sample. In the paper's terms, the time point label means: patch test 3, about 24 weeks after DPC sensitization. According to the study, the label for this sample's treatment or condition signals: therapeutic diphenylcyclopropenone sensitization with weekly scalp DPC. The input for sequencing was whole blood, taken in connection with sensitization to the hapten diphenylcyclopropenone (DPC). The receptors were gathered from a man in his forties with alopecia areata. Some clones in this sample may be carry-over from other donors' samples.

The chain joins TRBV11-3 to TRBJ1-4; 7 bases agree with TRBD1. CDR3 length: 16 residues. V shed 0 bases, J shed 8 bases, and the junction held 9 bases outside the gene matches. CDR1 is SGHNT, CDR2 YENEEA, per germline. The CDR3 loop reads CASSLESYRGAEKLFF. The CDR3 DNA reads TGTGCCAGCAGCTTAGAATCCTACAGGGGAGCGGAAAAACTGTTTTTT.

The V call is TRBV12-3 or TRBV12-4, the J call TRBJ2-2; perhaps D is TRBD1 or TRBD2 (5 bases each). Trimming took 3 bases from V and 4 from J, leaving 6 bases between them. The CDR3 is 13 amino acids. The DNA for the CDR3 is TGTGCCAGCAGTTTCGGGGCCACCGGGGAGCTGTTTTTT. Protein sequence: CASSFGATGELFF.

The chain recombines TRBV12-3 or TRBV12-4 with TRBJ2-3, with 7 bases aligning to TRBD2. The J segment lost 4 bases and the V segment lost 4 bases, leaving 11 bases of the junction unmatched. CDR3 size: 16 residues. CDR3 coding DNA: TGTGCCAGCAGTTCCTCGACTAGCTCGGTCCCAGATACGCAGTATTTT. Its translation: CASSSSTSSVPDTQYF.

The chain links TRBV7-9 to TRBJ1-1, with D perhaps matching TRBD1 (5 bases). Trimming cost V 5 bases and J 5 bases, with 15 bases left between them. Germline V lookup: CDR1 SEHNR, CDR2 FQNEAQ (reference sequence). The CDR3 length is 14 residues. CDR3 sequence (DNA): TGTGCCAGCAGCCCGCAGGGTGGTGGGACTGAAGCTTTCTTT. This codes for CASSPQGGGTEAFF.

This clonotype was detected ten times or more. The chain uses TRBV29-1 and TRBJ1-2; the D gene is possibly TRBD1 (5 bases). V gave up 4 bases and J gave up 6 bases, with 9 bases separating them. This CDR3 contains 11 residues. Germline CDR1 and CDR2: SQVTM and ANQGSEA. Here the CDR3 reads CSVGGTNGYTF. CDR3 in DNA: TGCAGCGTTGGGGGGACTAATGGCTACACCTTC.

This clonotype occurred a few times. The J gene is TRBJ1-2, the V gene TRBV12-3 or TRBV12-4; no firm D call. V dropped 1 base and J dropped 4 bases, with 10 bases sitting between them. The CDR3 has 14 amino acids. CDR3 sequence (DNA): TGTGCCAGCAGTTTAGACGGGCAGCTCTATGGCTACACCTTC. This sequence encodes CASSLDGQLYGYTF.

The chain recombines TRBV6-2 or TRBV6-3 with TRBJ1-1; D gene unclear. This CDR3 region has 12 residues. V lost 11 bases and J 8 bases, leaving 18 bases between the germline ends. Germline values: CDR1 MNHEY, CDR2 SVGEGT. CDR3 nucleotides: TGTGCCGTCGCGCGTTCCGCAGTAGAAGCTTTCTTT. Translated: CAVARSAVEAFF.

The chain carries TRBV29-1 and TRBJ2-6; 9 positions match TRBD1. The CDR3 covers 16 residues. The germline V gene encodes CDR1 SQVTM and CDR2 ANQGSEA. The V gene end was trimmed by 5 bases and the J gene end by 1 base; junction bases not matched to a gene: 6. The CDR3 loop reads CSVSQQGASGANVLTF. Written as DNA, the CDR3 is TGCAGCGTTAGTCAACAGGGGGCGTCTGGGGCCAACGTCCTGACTTTC.

This sequence joins TRBV6-1 and TRBJ2-7; 10 bases agree with TRBD1. Trimming removed 6 bases from V and 2 bases from J; junction bases left unmatched: 7. The CDR3 extends over 15 amino acids. In germline, CDR1 is MNHNS, CDR2 SASEGT. This CDR3 reads CASSSGTGVAYEQYF. In DNA, the CDR3 is TGTGCCAGCAGCTCCGGGACAGGGGTTGCCTACGAGCAGTACTTC.

This clonotype was counted between two and nine times. The J gene is TRBJ1-5, the V gene TRBV21-1. TRBV21-1 is classified as a pseudogene. CDR3 length: 14 residues. DNA for the CDR3: TGTGCCAGCAGCAAATATCATAGCAATCAGCCCCAGCATTTT. As protein: CASSKYHSNQPQHF.

V and J are TRBV5-1 and TRBJ2-3, with TRBD2 matching 8 bases. The CDR3 length is 17 residues. The germline V gene has CDR1 SGHRS and CDR2 YFSETQ. V trimming: 0 bases; J trimming: 0 bases; junction bases outside the gene matches: 6. The CDR3 region is CASSLAVSGTSTDTQYF. The CDR3 DNA follows: TGCGCCAGCAGCTTGGCAGTTAGCGGGACAAGCACAGATACGCAGTATTTT.

The chain employs TRBV28 and TRBJ1-5, with a tentative D call TRBD1 (5 bases). CDR1 and CDR2 (germline): MDHEN, SYDVKM. The germline V and J ends were trimmed by 2 bases and 3 bases, with 8 bases remaining between them. The CDR3 has 14 residues. The CDR3 DNA is TGTGCCAGCAGTTTAGGGGGGATCAATCAGCCCCAGCATTTT. It encodes CASSLGGINQPQHF.

This clonotype was seen more than once but under ten times. V usage is TRBV24-1 and J usage is TRBJ2-3; 8 bases are shared with TRBD1. Trimming took 4 bases from V and 4 from J; bases not matched to a gene: 3. The germline gives CDR1 KGHDR, CDR2 SFDVKD. The CDR3 spans 14 residues. The CDR3 region is CATSDRTGPDTQYF. CDR3 bases: TGTGCCACCAGTGACAGGACAGGGCCAGATACGCAGTATTTT.

This clonotype appeared a few times. CDR3 region: CASSPDSLLQETQYF. The CDR3 bases are TGTGCCAGCTCACCGGACAGCCTACTTCAAGAGACCCAGTACTTC. The chain couples TRBV18 to TRBJ2-5; D might be TRBD1 (6 bases). V was clipped by 3 bases and J by 2 bases, with 13 bases between them. Germline V gives CDR1 KGHSH, CDR2 LQKENI. The CDR3 has 15 amino acids.

This clonotype appeared a single time. The rearrangement links TRBV7-9 to TRBJ1-1; a weak D match, TRBD1 (6 bases). V lost 1 base to trimming and J lost 11 bases, with 14 bases between them. CDR3 length: 13 residues. Germline CDR1 is SEHNR and CDR2 is FQNEAQ (reference sequence). For the CDR3, the DNA is TGTGCCAGCAGCTTAGAACAGGGTTATGTGGCTTTCTTT. Translated: CASSLEQGYVAFF.

V gene TRBV20-1 combines with J gene TRBJ2-1; tentatively, D is TRBD2 (6 bases). CDR3 length equals 17 residues. The germline V gene has CDR1 DFQATT and CDR2 SNEGSKA (reference sequence). Trimming stripped 6 bases from V and 0 bases from J, with 21 bases between. The CDR3 sequence is CSALAFGGKSSYNEQFF. The CDR3 DNA follows: TGCAGTGCCCTGGCATTCGGCGGGAAGAGCTCCTACAATGAGCAGTTCTTC.

A few counts support this clonotype. This chain links TRBV29-1 with TRBJ2-6; no reliable D call. The length of the CDR3 is 17 residues. Trimming removed 7 bases from V and 4 bases from J, with 23 bases in between. Germline assignment: CDR1 SQVTM and CDR2 ANQGSEA. The CDR3: CSANGADGFGGANVLTF. DNA for the CDR3: TGCAGCGCCAATGGCGCCGATGGGTTCGGAGGGGCCAACGTCCTGACTTTC.

The V gene is TRBV4-3, the J gene TRBJ1-1, with 10 bases fitting TRBD1. The germline V gene encodes CDR1 LGHNA and CDR2 YSLEER. The length of the CDR3 is 14 residues. V lost 5 bases to trimming and J lost 6 bases; unmatched junction nucleotides: 6. CDR3 sequence: CASSTGTGDPEAFF. The CDR3 region has the DNA TGCGCCAGCAGCACCGGGACAGGGGATCCTGAAGCTTTCTTT.

The chain couples TRBV6-5 to TRBJ2-7, with 10 bases that match TRBD1. The V segment lost 0 bases and the J segment 3 bases; nucleotides outside the gene matches: 5. The CDR3 has 16 residues. Per the germline V gene, CDR1 is MNHEY and CDR2 is SVGAGI. This chain's CDR3 is CASSYSGTGVIYEQYF. CDR3 coding DNA: TGTGCCAGCAGTTACTCCGGGACAGGGGTAATCTACGAGCAGTACTTC.

The V gene is TRBV6-2 or TRBV6-3, the J gene TRBJ2-7; 10 positions agree with TRBD1. Trimming at V came to 3 bases and at J to 2 bases, leaving 7 bases not matched to a gene. From germline, CDR1 is MNHEY and CDR2 SVGEGT. The CDR3 consists of 16 residues. The CDR3 bases are TGTGCCAGCAGTTATCGCCGGGACAGGGGTACCTACGAGCAGTACTTC. As protein: CASSYRRDRGTYEQYF.

Only a few counts were recorded for this clonotype. J is TRBJ2-4 and V is TRBV6-2 or TRBV6-3, with 8 bases identical to TRBD1. V gave up 9 bases and J gave up 7 bases; unmatched junction bases: 5. Germline loops: CDR1 MNHEY, CDR2 SVGEGT. There are 12 residues in the CDR3. The CDR3 DNA follows: TGTGCCAGTATGGACAGGGTGAACATTCAGTACTTC. It is translated as CASMDRVNIQYF.

V usage is TRBV9 and J usage is TRBJ2-5; no definite D call. V was pared by 2 bases and J by 5 bases, with 13 bases between. Germline V gene lookup returns CDR1 SGDLS and CDR2 YYNGEE. The CDR3 sequence is 14 residues long. In DNA, the CDR3 is TGTGCCAGCAGCGTCCTGGTATCGGGTGAGACCCAGTACTTC. The encoded protein is CASSVLVSGETQYF.

The V and J genes are TRBV10-3 and TRBJ2-3; 9 bases fit TRBD1. The CDR3 is 15 amino acids. CDR1 and CDR2 (germline): ENHRY, SYGVKD. J gave up 4 bases and V 7 bases, and 9 bases lay outside the gene matches. The CDR3 loop is CAITRGDRDSDTQYF. The CDR3 DNA reads TGTGCCATCACGCGAGGGGACAGGGACTCAGATACGCAGTATTTT.

This clonotype was seen a handful of times. The chain joins TRBV13 to TRBJ2-5; D possibly corresponds to TRBD1 (6 bases). CDR1 is PRHDT, CDR2 FYEKMQ, per germline (reference sequence). The CDR3 runs to 14 residues. Trimming pared 4 bases from V and 1 base from J, leaving 10 bases between. CDR3 amino acids: CASSSSDSQETQYF. The CDR3 DNA is TGTGCCAGCAGCTCTTCGGACAGCCAAGAGACCCAGTACTTC.

Regarding this clonotype: An end of the junction differs from the germline gene, which may be a read error. The rearrangement links TRBV28 to TRBJ2-3, with D perhaps matching TRBD1 (5 bases). CDR1 and CDR2 from the germline V gene are MDHEN and SYDVKM. This CDR3 has 16 amino acids. In DNA, the CDR3 is TGTGTCAGCAGGCTGGGCGACAGCAGAAACACAGATACGCAGTATTTT. It translates to CVSRLGDSRNTDTQYF.